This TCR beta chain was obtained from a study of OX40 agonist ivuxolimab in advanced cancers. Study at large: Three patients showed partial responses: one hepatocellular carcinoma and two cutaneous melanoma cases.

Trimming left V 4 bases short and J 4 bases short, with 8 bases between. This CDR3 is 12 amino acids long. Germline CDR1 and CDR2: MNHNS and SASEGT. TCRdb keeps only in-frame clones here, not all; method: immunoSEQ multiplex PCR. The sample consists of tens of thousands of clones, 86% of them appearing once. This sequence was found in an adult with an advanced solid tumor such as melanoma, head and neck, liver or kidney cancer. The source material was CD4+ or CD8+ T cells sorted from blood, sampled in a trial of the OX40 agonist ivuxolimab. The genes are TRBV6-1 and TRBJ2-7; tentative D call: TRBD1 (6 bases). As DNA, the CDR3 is TGTGCCAGCAGTGTGACAGGTTACGAGCAGTACTTC. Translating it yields CASSVTGYEQYF.